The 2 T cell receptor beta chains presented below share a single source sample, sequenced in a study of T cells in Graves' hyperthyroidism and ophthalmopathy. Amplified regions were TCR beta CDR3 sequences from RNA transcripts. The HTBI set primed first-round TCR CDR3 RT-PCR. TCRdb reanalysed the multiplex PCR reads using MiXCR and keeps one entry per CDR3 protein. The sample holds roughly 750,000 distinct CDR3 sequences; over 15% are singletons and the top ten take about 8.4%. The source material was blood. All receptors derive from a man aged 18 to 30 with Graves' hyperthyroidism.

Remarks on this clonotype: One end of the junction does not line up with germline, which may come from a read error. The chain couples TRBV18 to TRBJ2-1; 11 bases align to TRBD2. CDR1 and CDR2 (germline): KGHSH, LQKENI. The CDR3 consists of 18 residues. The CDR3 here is CASSPLGLAGLGNNERFF. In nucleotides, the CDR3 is TGTGCCAGCTCACCACTTGGACTAGCGGGCTTGGGGAACAATGAGCGGTTCTTC.

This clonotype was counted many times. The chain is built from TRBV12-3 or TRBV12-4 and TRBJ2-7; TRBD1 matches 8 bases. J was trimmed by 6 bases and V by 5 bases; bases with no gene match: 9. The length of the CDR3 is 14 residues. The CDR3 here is CASSPGQGEGEQYF. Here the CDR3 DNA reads TGTGCCAGCAGTCCCGGACAGGGTGAAGGCGAGCAGTACTTC.